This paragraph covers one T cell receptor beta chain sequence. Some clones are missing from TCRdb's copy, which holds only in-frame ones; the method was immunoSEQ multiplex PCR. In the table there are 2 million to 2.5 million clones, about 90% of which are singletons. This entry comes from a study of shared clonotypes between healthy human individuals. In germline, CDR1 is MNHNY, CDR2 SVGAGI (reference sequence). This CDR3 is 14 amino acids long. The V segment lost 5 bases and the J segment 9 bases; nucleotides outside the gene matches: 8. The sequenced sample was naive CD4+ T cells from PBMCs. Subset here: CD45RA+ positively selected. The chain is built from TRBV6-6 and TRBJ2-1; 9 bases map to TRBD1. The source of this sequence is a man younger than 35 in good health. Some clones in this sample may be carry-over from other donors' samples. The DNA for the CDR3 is TGTGCCAGCAGTAAACAGGGGGCGGTGGGTGAGCAGTTCTTC. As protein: CASSKQGAVGEQFF.